Following are 14 T cell receptor beta chains from one sample sequenced in a study of human T cells and chemical hapten exposure. Time point here: patch test 1, 2 weeks after DPC sensitization. The treatment here: therapeutic diphenylcyclopropenone sensitization with weekly scalp DPC. One entry per CDR3 protein, called by TCRdb with MiXCR from the RACE reads. The data hold over 95,000 distinct CDR3 sequences, with 9.5% to 15% observed a single time. Sequencing was performed on whole blood, taken in connection with sensitization to the hapten diphenylcyclopropenone (DPC). Every receptor here comes from a woman between 40 and 55 years old with alopecia areata. Some clones in this sample may be carry-over from other donors' samples.

The table lists this clonotype with a few counts. A clone one base away is much larger, so this may be a read error. The CDR3 protein is CASSLAATGGPNHLDTQYF. For the CDR3, the DNA is TGTGCCAGCAGCTTAGCGGCGACGGGAGGACCGAATCATTTAGATACGCAGTATTTT. The chain recombines TRBV7-6 with TRBJ2-3; TRBD2 aligns across 7 bases. Germline V gives CDR1 SGHVS, CDR2 FNYEAQ. The CDR3 is 19 amino acids. With V trimmed by 0 bases and J by 5 bases, 17 bases remained unmatched.

This clonotype was seen a few times. The CDR3 DNA is TGTGCCAGCAGCTTAGGAGGGCGGGGTACTAGGGACACAGATACGCAGTATTTT. Amino acid sequence: CASSLGGRGTRDTDTQYF. The chain has TRBV13 and TRBJ2-3; D is possibly TRBD2 (6 bases). Trimming stripped 0 bases from V and 2 bases from J, with 18 bases between. Germline V gene sequence: CDR1 PRHDT, CDR2 FYEKMQ (reference sequence). The CDR3 spans 18 residues.

The genes are TRBV11-1 and TRBJ2-1; a weak D match, TRBD2 (7 bases). This CDR3 contains 17 residues. The V gene lost 4 bases and the J gene lost 0 bases, with 16 bases spanning the gap. Germline CDR1 and CDR2: SGHAT and FQDESV (reference sequence). Here the CDR3 reads CASSYPGGGSSYNEQFF. The CDR3 nucleotides are TGTGCCAGCAGCTACCCTGGGGGCGGGAGCTCCTACAATGAGCAGTTCTTC.

This clonotype has more than one count but fewer than ten. The CDR3 bases are TGCAGCGTTTTTTACAGCACCTATGGCTACACCTTC. It translates to CSVFYSTYGYTF. The chain combines TRBV29-1 with TRBJ1-2; D ambiguous. This CDR3 contains 12 residues. CDR1 and CDR2 (germline): SQVTM, ANQGSEA. V lost 5 bases and J 4 bases, leaving 11 bases between the germline ends.

This rearrangement joins TRBV9 to TRBJ1-4, with D perhaps matching TRBD1 (6 bases). Germline V gene sequence: CDR1 SGDLS, CDR2 YYNGEE. This CDR3 contains 15 residues. Trimming stripped 0 bases from V and 1 base from J, with 7 bases between. The CDR3 is CASSVEQGTNEKLFF. CDR3 coding DNA: TGTGCCAGCAGCGTAGAACAGGGAACTAATGAAAAACTGTTTTTT. The variable domain in full, completed from reference TRBV9 and TRBJ1-4, reads DSGVTQTPKHLITATGQRVTLRCSPRSGDLSVYWYQQSLDQGLQFLIQYYNGEERAKGNILERFSAQQFPDLHSELNLSSLELGDSALYFCASSVEQGTNEKLFFGSGTQLSVL.

The V gene is TRBV9, the J gene TRBJ2-7; TRBD1 matches 7 bases. Losses at the gene ends were 1 base for V and 3 bases for J; bases not matched to a gene: 1. CDR1 and CDR2 from the germline V gene are SGDLS and YYNGEE. There are 13 residues in the CDR3. In nucleotides, the CDR3 is TGTGCCAGCAGCGTAAGACAGGGCTACGAGCAGTACTTC. It encodes CASSVRQGYEQYF.

For the CDR3, the DNA is TGCAGTGCTCCTCTGACAGGGAGTAATTCACCCCTCCACTTT. Translated, it gives CSAPLTGSNSPLHF. V usage is TRBV20-1 and J usage is TRBJ1-6; 7 bases align to TRBD1. The trim removed 5 bases at V and 6 bases at J, leaving 7 bases unmatched. Looked up from germline, CDR1 is DFQATT and CDR2 is SNEGSKA (reference sequence). The length of the CDR3 is 14 residues.

This clonotype has a handful of counts. V and J are TRBV14 and TRBJ2-5, with D unclear. The length of the CDR3 is 13 residues. Germline CDR1 reads SGHDN; CDR2 reads FVKESK. Trimming took 2 bases from V and 0 from J, leaving 4 bases between them. CDR3 sequence: CASSQTYQETQYF. CDR3 coding DNA: TGTGCCAGCAGCCAAACGTACCAAGAGACCCAGTACTTC.

This clonotype has a handful of counts. This chain joins TRBV4-3 and TRBJ2-3, with a possible D match to TRBD2 (6 bases). The CDR3 length is 16 residues. The germline V gene encodes CDR1 LGHNA and CDR2 YSLEER. Trimming shortened V by 0 bases and J by 3 bases, and 13 bases separated the two germline ends. The CDR3 DNA reads TGCGCCAGCAGCCAAGATCCTGGTAGCGGTACAGATACGCAGTATTTT. This sequence encodes CASSQDPGSGTDTQYF.

The chain uses TRBV27 and TRBJ1-1; possible D gene TRBD1, 5 bases. The CDR3 consists of 12 residues. Looked up from germline, CDR1 is MNHEY and CDR2 is SMNVEV (reference sequence). V lost 6 bases and J lost 10, with 15 bases in between. CDR3 bases: TGTGCCAGCAGGGAATCCGGGACGTCAGCTTTCTTT. This encodes CASRESGTSAFF.

The rearrangement links TRBV4-2 to TRBJ2-7; TRBD2 agrees at 9 bases. The germline CDR1 and CDR2 sequences are LGHNA and YNFKEQ. CDR3 length equals 16 residues. Trimming cost V 0 bases and J 0 bases; bases outside gene matches: 3. The CDR3 sequence is CASSQDGLASSYEQYF. The CDR3 coding sequence is TGTGCCAGCAGCCAAGACGGACTAGCGAGCTCCTACGAGCAGTACTTC.

V and J are TRBV11-2 and TRBJ2-5; 10 bases fit TRBD2. With V trimmed by 5 bases and J by 4 bases, 7 bases remained unmatched. This CDR3 comprises 15 residues. Germline V gives CDR1 SGHAT, CDR2 FQNNGV. The CDR3 sequence is CASSPQLAGSETQYF. Written as DNA, the CDR3 is TGTGCCAGCAGCCCACAACTAGCGGGATCAGAGACCCAGTACTTC.

This chain joins TRBV19 and TRBJ2-3, with 7 bases fitting TRBD1. Germline V gene sequence: CDR1 LNHDA, CDR2 SQIVND (reference sequence). This CDR3 is built from 14 residues. Germline trimming cut 6 bases from V and 4 bases from J; bases unmatched to any gene: 7. CDR3 residues: CASSDRASADTQYF. CDR3 sequence (DNA): TGTGCCAGTAGCGACAGGGCTTCCGCAGATACGCAGTATTTT. The complete variable domain, with remaining parts taken from reference TRBV19 and TRBJ2-3, reads DGGITQSPKYLFRKEGQNVTLSCEQNLNHDAMYWYRQDPGQGLRLIYYSQIVNDFQKGDIAEGYSVSREKKESFPLTVTSAQKNPTAFYLCASSDRASADTQYFGPGTRLTVL.

This clonotype appeared a few times. The chain carries TRBV18 and TRBJ2-4; 9 bases agree with TRBD2. Losses at the gene ends were 6 bases for V and 8 bases for J; bases not matched to a gene: 8. Germline V gene lookup returns CDR1 KGHSH and CDR2 LQKENI. The CDR3 contains 14 residues. This CDR3 is CASSPGGRADIQYF. The CDR3 region has the DNA TGTGCCAGCTCCCCGGGCGGGAGGGCCGACATTCAGTACTTC.